Below, one T cell receptor (beta chain) is given with its context. Its antigen is unidentified. The data belong to a study of T-cell memory formation after mild COVID-19. Overall study context: Among the donors, TCR clusters were largely specific to each donor. Regarding the study as a whole: CD4+ bias marked clones expanding day 15 to 37, unlike balanced contracting clones.

CDR1 KGHSH and CDR2 LQKENI come from the germline V gene. Trimming took 4 bases from V and 7 from J; bases not matched to a gene: 6. This CDR3 is built from 16 residues. Sample barcodes and UMIs were carried by the TCR alpha and TCR beta cDNA libraries that 5'RACE generated with constant-segment primers. Each CDR3 protein is one row after TCRdb ran MiXCR on the 5' RACE reads. Of about 560,000 distinct CDR3 sequences listed, 17% are singletons. The sample comprised PBMCs or a T cell subset sorted from them (not recorded which). This TCR was sampled from an adult woman who had mild COVID-19 (a few samples of this study predate the infection). Cell type and time point are not known. V gene TRBV18 combines with J gene TRBJ2-1, with TRBD2 matching 14 bases. In nucleotides, the CDR3 is TGTGCCAGCTCACTGGGACTAGCGGGAGCGGGGAATGAGCAGTTCTTC. This encodes CASSLGLAGAGNEQFF.